The 27 T cell receptor beta chains below come from one sample, sequenced in a study of CD8 T cells in Susac syndrome (dated 2019 in TCRdb). Library method: the immunoSEQ multiplex PCR assay. RNA was extracted using the RNeasy kit, and roughly 0.5 to 1 ug of the RNA was reverse transcribed with random hexamers. TCRdb took the public reads, trimmed them with fastp at Q25, ran MiXCR for clone calling and kept in-frame beta chains. Records with the same CDR3 protein are collapsed into one entry carrying the most frequent genes and DNA. Within this sample are under 200,000 distinct CDR3 sequences, with 90% to 95% of them counted one time only. The ten biggest clones cover around 0.11% of the sample. Source material: CD4+ T cells from PBMCs. Receptor source: a human donor with Susac syndrome.

The chain combines TRBV11-2 with TRBJ2-5; D gene uncertain. The length of the CDR3 is 12 residues. The V gene's germline CDR1 is SGHAT and CDR2 FQNNGV. V was trimmed by 2 bases and J by 5 bases, leaving 6 bases between them. CDR3 coding DNA: TGTGCCAGCAGCTTATTCGGGGAGACCCAGTACTTC. Its translation: CASSLFGETQYF.

The rearrangement uses TRBV30 and TRBJ1-3, with 7 positions matching TRBD1. Germline CDR1 GTSNPN, CDR2 SVGIG (reference sequence). CDR3 length: 14 residues. V was clipped by 2 bases and J by 3 bases; unmatched bases: 4. CDR3 protein: CAWSRGGYGNTIYF. The CDR3 bases are TGTGCCTGGAGTCGAGGGGGCTATGGAAACACCATATATTTT.

The chain carries TRBV5-4 and TRBJ2-1, with a weak D call TRBD2 (6 bases). Deletions cut 4 bases from V and 6 bases from J, with 17 bases between. Germline V gene lookup returns CDR1 SGHNT and CDR2 YYREEE (reference sequence). The CDR3 covers 15 residues. CDR3 in amino acids: CASSPQGLELNEQFF. In DNA, the CDR3 is TGTGCCAGCAGCCCCCAGGGACTGGAACTCAATGAGCAGTTCTTC.

V is TRBV27 and J is TRBJ2-3; 7 nucleotides agree with TRBD1. The CDR3 sequence is 18 residues long. Germline V CDR1 and CDR2: MNHEY, SMNVEV (reference sequence). V was pared by 5 bases and J by 3 bases, with 17 bases of the junction left unmatched. The CDR3 coding sequence is TGTGCCAGCAGTCCCCGACAGGGACCCCCCGAGAGGACAGATACGCAGTATTTT. Translation: CASSPRQGPPERTDTQYF.

This clonotype was detected a few times. The CDR3 here is CASSLGGDQPQHF. DNA of the CDR3: TGTGCCAGCAGCTTGGGGGGTGATCAGCCCCAGCATTTT. The genes are TRBV7-9 and TRBJ1-5; D perhaps matches TRBD1 (5 bases). V dropped 3 bases and J dropped 5 bases, with 8 bases sitting between them. The CDR3 is 13 residues long. The germline gives CDR1 SEHNR, CDR2 FQNEAQ (reference sequence).

This clonotype has a handful of counts. The V and J genes are TRBV20-1 and TRBJ2-2, with 11 bases fitting TRBD1. This CDR3 is built from 13 residues. The germline V gene has CDR1 DFQATT and CDR2 SNEGSKA (reference sequence). The J segment lost 4 bases and the V segment lost 6 bases, leaving 1 base of the junction unmatched. Written as DNA, the CDR3 is TGCAGTGCCGGGACAGGGGGCACCGGGGAGCTGTTTTTT. Protein product: CSAGTGGTGELFF.

This clonotype was observed a single time. The chain is built from TRBV28 and TRBJ2-5; 9 nucleotides agree with TRBD2. CDR1 MDHEN and CDR2 SYDVKM come from the germline V gene. There are 16 residues in the CDR3. Losses at the gene ends were 6 bases for V and 4 bases for J; bases not matched to a gene: 12. The CDR3 region has the DNA TGTGCCAGCAGCCCGCCGGGCGGGGGGGCTAGAGAGACCCAGTACTTC. Translation: CASSPPGGGARETQYF.

This clonotype has only one observation. The chain carries TRBV2 and TRBJ1-2; TRBD1 matches 9 bases. CDR1 and CDR2 from the germline V gene are SNHLY and FYNNEI. Losses at the gene ends were 4 bases for V and 9 bases for J; bases not matched to a gene: 6. CDR3 length equals 13 residues. CDR3 bases: TGTGCCAGCAGTGCTGGACAGGGGTTCCGCTACACCTTC. Translating it yields CASSAGQGFRYTF.

The table lists this clonotype with a few counts. This chain connects TRBV20-1 to TRBJ2-1; TRBD1 might be the D (5 bases). V lost 2 bases to trimming and J lost 1 base, with 6 bases between them. This CDR3 spans 13 amino acids. In germline, CDR1 is DFQATT, CDR2 SNEGSKA (reference sequence). The CDR3 reads CSARTGSYNEQFF. Here the CDR3 DNA reads TGCAGTGCTAGAACAGGTTCCTACAATGAGCAGTTCTTC.

The chain uses TRBV20-1 and TRBJ2-1; TRBD2 matches 10 bases. The CDR3 runs 13 residues. Looked up from germline, CDR1 is DFQATT and CDR2 is SNEGSKA (reference sequence). CDR3 in amino acids: CSLLAGLYNEQFF. The DNA of the CDR3 is TGCAGCCTACTAGCGGGGCTTTACAATGAGCAGTTCTTC.

The genes are TRBV29-1 and TRBJ1-1; D unclear. V lost 7 bases to trimming and J lost 1 base, with 19 bases between them. This CDR3 has 15 amino acids. Per germline, CDR1 SQVTM and CDR2 ANQGSEA. As DNA, the CDR3 is TGCAGCGCTCGAGGTGGGGAGGGATCGAACACTGAAGCTTTCTTT. Its translation is CSARGGEGSNTEAFF.

The rearrangement joins TRBV30 to TRBJ1-2; no reliable D call. V was trimmed by 0 bases and J by 3 bases, leaving 8 bases between them. Germline V gives CDR1 GTSNPN, CDR2 SVGIG (reference sequence). CDR3 size: 13 residues. In nucleotides, the CDR3 is TGTGCCTGGAGTGTAAAACAAGACTATGGCTACACCTTC. This sequence encodes CAWSVKQDYGYTF.

The J gene is TRBJ1-4, the V gene TRBV20-1; D gene unclear. The V end lost 0 bases, the J end lost 3 bases, and 11 bases lay between the germline ends. The CDR3 has 15 residues. Per the germline V gene, CDR1 is DFQATT and CDR2 is SNEGSKA (reference sequence). Here the CDR3 DNA reads TGCAGTGCTAGAGATCCAGCACAGTCTAATGAAAAACTGTTTTTT. This codes for CSARDPAQSNEKLFF.

The chain recombines TRBV3-1 with TRBJ2-5, with D possibly TRBD2 on 5 matching bases. Germline V gives CDR1 LGHDT, CDR2 YNNKEL (reference sequence). The CDR3 has 15 amino acids. V was pared by 5 bases and J by 2 bases, with 15 bases between. The CDR3 nucleotides read TGTGCCAGCAGCTTCCCCCCAAGCGGACAAGAGACCCAGTACTTC. This codes for CASSFPPSGQETQYF.

This rearrangement joins TRBV28 to TRBJ2-7, with 7 bases fitting TRBD1. CDR3 length: 14 amino acids. V gave up 10 bases and J gave up 4 bases; unmatched junction bases: 13. Germline CDR1 MDHEN, CDR2 SYDVKM. The DNA of the CDR3 is TGTGCCACCTGGTCAGGGGGAATAGCGTACGAGCAGTACTTC. Amino acid sequence: CATWSGGIAYEQYF.

The chain has TRBV4-1 and TRBJ2-5; D might be TRBD2 (5 bases). V gave up 4 bases and J gave up 5 bases, with 17 bases separating them. Germline V lookup: CDR1 MGHRA, CDR2 YSYEKL. This CDR3 contains 15 residues. The CDR3 sequence is CASSLGAVLGETQYF. The CDR3 nucleotides are TGCGCCAGCAGCCTCGGAGCGGTCTTAGGGGAGACCCAGTACTTC.

The chain recombines TRBV20-1 with TRBJ1-6; D possibly corresponds to TRBD1 (5 bases). Germline values: CDR1 DFQATT, CDR2 SNEGSKA (reference sequence). This CDR3 has 15 amino acids. With 3 bases removed from V and 7 bases from J, the gap between germline ends came to 16 bases. The CDR3 sequence is CSARSPGTENSPLHF. The CDR3 DNA sequence: TGCAGTGCTAGGTCCCCCGGGACGGAGAATTCACCCCTCCACTTT.

The V gene is TRBV7-2, the J gene TRBJ1-5; D unresolved. V gave up 4 bases and J gave up 6 bases, with 13 bases separating them. Germline values: CDR1 SGHTA, CDR2 FQGNSA. This CDR3 spans 14 amino acids. CDR3 sequence (DNA): TGTGCCAGCAGCTCCGCCTCGGGGTTTCAGCCCCAGCATTTT. This encodes CASSSASGFQPQHF.

This chain uses TRBV20-1 with TRBJ2-1; 9 bases agree with TRBD2. The CDR3 consists of 16 residues. From germline, CDR1 is DFQATT and CDR2 SNEGSKA (reference sequence). V trimming: 0 bases; J trimming: 8 bases; junction bases outside the gene matches: 11. The CDR3 DNA reads as TGCAGTGCTAGAGACTTAGCGGGGGTCGCCAGGTATGAGCAGTTCTTC. It translates to CSARDLAGVARYEQFF.

The V call is TRBV30, the J call TRBJ1-5, with 7 bases aligning to TRBD1. Per the germline V gene, CDR1 is GTSNPN and CDR2 is SVGIG (reference sequence). With V trimmed by 1 base and J by 14 bases, 8 bases remained unmatched. The length of the CDR3 is 12 residues. This CDR3 is CAWSGQGGTEHF. The CDR3 DNA reads TGTGCCTGGAGTGGCCAGGGGGGCACTGAGCATTTT.

This chain uses TRBV28 with TRBJ2-2; 7 bases align to TRBD1. CDR3 length equals 18 residues. In germline, CDR1 is MDHEN, CDR2 SYDVKM. Unmatched junction bases numbered 14, after V lost 3 bases and J lost 4 bases. In nucleotides, the CDR3 is TGTGCCAGCAGTTTCACATATTCGACAGGGTGGCCCACCGGGGAGCTGTTTTTT. This gives the protein CASSFTYSTGWPTGELFF.

The chain uses TRBV29-1 and TRBJ1-1; 8 positions agree with TRBD1. Germline assignment: CDR1 SQVTM and CDR2 ANQGSEA. This CDR3 region has 12 residues. After removal of 8 bases from V and 1 base from J, the junction contained 3 bases not matched to a gene. Here the CDR3 reads CSFTGGNTEAFF. CDR3 bases: TGCAGCTTTACAGGGGGGAACACTGAAGCTTTCTTT.

V gene TRBV5-4 combines with J gene TRBJ2-5; D may be TRBD1 or TRBD2 (5 bases each). This CDR3 is 14 amino acids long. The germline gives CDR1 SGHNT, CDR2 YYREEE (reference sequence). V was cut by 4 bases and J by 5 bases, with 15 bases left in between. This CDR3 is CASSLPGPGETQYF. The CDR3 nucleotides are TGTGCCAGCAGCCTCCCGGGGCCTGGGGAGACCCAGTACTTC.

This CDR3 is CASRRTANTEAFF. For the CDR3, the DNA is TGTGCCAGTAGACGGACGGCGAACACTGAAGCTTTCTTT. The chain uses TRBV19 and TRBJ1-1; D unclear. Trimming shortened V by 6 bases and J by 1 base, and 9 bases separated the two germline ends. CDR1 LNHDA and CDR2 SQIVND come from the germline V gene (reference sequence). The CDR3 sequence is 13 residues long.

This chain uses TRBV10-3 with TRBJ2-7, with 10 bases that match TRBD2. The J segment lost 1 base and the V segment lost 3 bases, leaving 6 bases of the junction unmatched. The CDR3 covers 16 residues. Germline V gene sequence: CDR1 ENHRY, CDR2 SYGVKD. CDR3 region: CAISEGATSGSYEQYF. DNA of the CDR3: TGTGCCATCAGTGAAGGGGCGACTAGCGGGTCCTACGAGCAGTACTTC.

This chain joins TRBV3-1 and TRBJ2-3; D tentatively fits TRBD1 or TRBD2 (6 bases each). Trimming took off 1 base at V and 5 bases at J, with 10 bases between the two ends. The germline V gene encodes CDR1 LGHDT and CDR2 YNNKEL (reference sequence). There are 14 residues in the CDR3. The CDR3 is CASSQVGGRDTQYF. The CDR3 DNA is TGTGCCAGCAGCCAAGTCGGGGGCAGAGATACGCAGTATTTT.

V usage is TRBV20-1 and J usage is TRBJ1-1, with unresolved D. V lost 1 base, J lost 2 bases, and 8 bases lay in between. CDR3 length: 13 residues. CDR1 and CDR2 from the germline V gene are DFQATT and SNEGSKA (reference sequence). For the CDR3, the DNA is TGCAGTGCTAGAGTACCCAGTAACACTGAAGCTTTCTTT. Translated, it gives CSARVPSNTEAFF.